This TCR beta chain was captured in a study of blood T cells in healthy people across ages. Study-level information: About one barcoded TCR beta cDNA was captured per two T cells. Notes on the study in general: Underestimates were what the diversity estimates from one million T cells were considered to be. Lack of knowledge of donor CMV status possibly confounded expanded clonotype changes.

Primers used in a second PCR of about 7 to 11 cycles were a sample-barcoded 5' primer and a J-beta primer mix. TCRdb passed the 5' RACE reads through MiXCR, listing each CDR3 protein once. In the table there are about 1.4 million distinct CDR3 sequences, roughly 59% of which are singletons. Worth noting for this clonotype: Antigen specificity is unknown.

Per germline, CDR1 SGDLS and CDR2 YYNGEE. Trimming removed 0 bases from V and 11 bases from J, with 17 bases in between. This CDR3 has 14 residues. Sequenced sample: blood. The receptor was isolated from a man between 18 and 35 years old in good health. This rearrangement joins TRBV9 to TRBJ2-5; tentatively, D is TRBD1 or TRBD2 (5 bases each). CDR3 coding DNA: TGTGCCAGCAGCGTAGTAGGGACCAGCAATGAGCAGTACTTC. This encodes CASSVVGTSNEQYF.